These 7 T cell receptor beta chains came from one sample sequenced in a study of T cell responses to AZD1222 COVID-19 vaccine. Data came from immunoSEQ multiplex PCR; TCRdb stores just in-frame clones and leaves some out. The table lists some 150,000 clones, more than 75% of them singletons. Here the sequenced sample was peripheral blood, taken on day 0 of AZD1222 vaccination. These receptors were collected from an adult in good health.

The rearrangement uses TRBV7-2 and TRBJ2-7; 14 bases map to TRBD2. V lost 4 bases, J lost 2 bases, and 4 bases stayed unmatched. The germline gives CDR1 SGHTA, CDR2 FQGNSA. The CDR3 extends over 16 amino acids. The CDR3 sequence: CASSSQGLAGAYEQYF. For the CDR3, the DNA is TGTGCCAGCAGCTCCCAGGGACTAGCGGGAGCCTACGAGCAGTACTTC.

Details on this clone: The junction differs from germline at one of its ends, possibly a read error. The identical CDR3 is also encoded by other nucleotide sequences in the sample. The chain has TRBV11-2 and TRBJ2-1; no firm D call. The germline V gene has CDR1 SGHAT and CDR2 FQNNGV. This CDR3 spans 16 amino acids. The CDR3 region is CASSLDPVSSYNEQFF. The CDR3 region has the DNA TGTGCCAGCAGCCTAGACCCGGTGAGCTCCTACAATGAGCAGTTCTTC.

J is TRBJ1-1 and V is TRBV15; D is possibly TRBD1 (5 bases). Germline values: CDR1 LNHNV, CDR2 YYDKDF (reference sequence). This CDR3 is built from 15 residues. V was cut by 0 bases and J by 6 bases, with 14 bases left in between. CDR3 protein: CATSRDRTPGAEAFF. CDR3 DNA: TGTGCCACCAGCAGAGATCGGACCCCGGGGGCTGAAGCTTTCTTT.

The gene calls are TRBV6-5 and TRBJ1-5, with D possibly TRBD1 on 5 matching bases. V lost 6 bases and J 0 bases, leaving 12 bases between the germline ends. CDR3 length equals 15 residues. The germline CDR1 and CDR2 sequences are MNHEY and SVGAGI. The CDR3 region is CASRLGVYSNQPQHF. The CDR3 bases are TGTGCCAGCAGATTAGGGGTTTATAGCAATCAGCCCCAGCATTTT.

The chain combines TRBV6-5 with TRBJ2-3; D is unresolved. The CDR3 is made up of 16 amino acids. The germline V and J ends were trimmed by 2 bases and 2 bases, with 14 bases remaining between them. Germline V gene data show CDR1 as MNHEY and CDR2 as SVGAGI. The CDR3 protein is CASSYATSPITDTQYF. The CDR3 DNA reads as TGTGCCAGCAGTTACGCAACAAGTCCGATCACAGATACGCAGTATTTT.

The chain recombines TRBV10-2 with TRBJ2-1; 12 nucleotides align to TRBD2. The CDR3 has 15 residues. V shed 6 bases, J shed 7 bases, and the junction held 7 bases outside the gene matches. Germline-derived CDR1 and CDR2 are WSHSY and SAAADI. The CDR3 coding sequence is TGCGCCAGCAGGGGGACTAGCGGGTACGTGAATGAGCAGTTCTTC. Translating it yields CASRGTSGYVNEQFF.

CDR3 bases: TGTGCCAGCAGCTTACATTCTAGCCGGCAGTTCTTC. Protein product: CASSLHSSRQFF. This chain connects TRBV11-3 to TRBJ2-1, with D perhaps TRBD2 (5 bases). Germline V gene sequence: CDR1 SGHNT, CDR2 YENEEA. There are 12 residues in the CDR3. The V and J ends lost 2 bases and 12 bases respectively, with 11 bases between them.